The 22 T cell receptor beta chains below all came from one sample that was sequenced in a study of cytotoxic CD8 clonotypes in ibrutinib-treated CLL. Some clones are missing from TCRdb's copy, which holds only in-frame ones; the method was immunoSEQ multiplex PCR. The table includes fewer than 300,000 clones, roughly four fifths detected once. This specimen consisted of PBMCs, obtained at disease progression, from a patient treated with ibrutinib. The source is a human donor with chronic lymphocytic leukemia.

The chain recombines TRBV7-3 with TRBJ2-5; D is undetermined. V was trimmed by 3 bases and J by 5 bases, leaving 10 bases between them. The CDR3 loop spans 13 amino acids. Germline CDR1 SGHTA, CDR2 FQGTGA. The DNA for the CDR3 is TGTGCCAGCAGCTTGGGATATGGGGAGACCCAGTACTTC. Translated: CASSLGYGETQYF. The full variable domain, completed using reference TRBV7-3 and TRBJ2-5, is GAGVSQTPSNKVTEKGKYVELRCDPISGHTALYWYRQSLGQGPEFLIYFQGTGAADDSGLPNDRFFAVRPEGSVSTLKIQRTERGDSAVYLCASSLGYGETQYFGPGTRLLVL.

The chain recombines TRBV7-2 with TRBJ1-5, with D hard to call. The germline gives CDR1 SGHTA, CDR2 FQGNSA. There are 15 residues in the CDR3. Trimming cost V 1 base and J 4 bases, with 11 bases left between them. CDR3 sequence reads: CASSLEGQPNQPQHF. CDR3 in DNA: TGTGCCAGCAGCTTAGAGGGTCAGCCTAATCAGCCCCAGCATTTT.

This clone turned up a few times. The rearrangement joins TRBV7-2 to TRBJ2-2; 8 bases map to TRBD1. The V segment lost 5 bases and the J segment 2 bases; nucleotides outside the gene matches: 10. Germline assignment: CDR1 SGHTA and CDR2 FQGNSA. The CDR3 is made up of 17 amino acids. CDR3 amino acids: CASSPRLTGANTGELFF. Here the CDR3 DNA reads TGTGCCAGCAGCCCTCGTTTGACAGGGGCCAACACCGGGGAGCTGTTTTTT.

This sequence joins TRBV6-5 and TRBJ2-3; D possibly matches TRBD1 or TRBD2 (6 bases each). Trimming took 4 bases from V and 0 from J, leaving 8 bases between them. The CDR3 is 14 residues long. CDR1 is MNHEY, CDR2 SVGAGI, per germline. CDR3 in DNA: TGTGCCAGCAGTTGGAGGGGGAGCACAGATACGCAGTATTTT. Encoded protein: CASSWRGSTDTQYF.

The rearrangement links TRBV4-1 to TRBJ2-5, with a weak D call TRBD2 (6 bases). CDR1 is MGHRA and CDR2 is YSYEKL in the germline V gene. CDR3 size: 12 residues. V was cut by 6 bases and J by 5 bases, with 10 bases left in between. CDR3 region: CASRGRGETQYF. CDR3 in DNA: TGCGCCAGCAGAGGCCGGGGGGAGACCCAGTACTTC.

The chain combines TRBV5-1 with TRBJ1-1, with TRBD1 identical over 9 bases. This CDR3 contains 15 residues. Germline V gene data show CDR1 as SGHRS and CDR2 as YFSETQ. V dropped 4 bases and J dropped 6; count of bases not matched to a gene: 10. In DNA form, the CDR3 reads TGCGCCAGCAGCGTGTACACAGGGGGCGCGGCTGAAGCTTTCTTT. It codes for CASSVYTGGAAEAFF.

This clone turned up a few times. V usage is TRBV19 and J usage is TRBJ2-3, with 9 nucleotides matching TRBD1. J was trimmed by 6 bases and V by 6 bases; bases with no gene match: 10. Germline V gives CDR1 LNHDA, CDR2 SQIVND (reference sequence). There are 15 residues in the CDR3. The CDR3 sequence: CASSPGQGSGDTQYF. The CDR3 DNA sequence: TGTGCCAGTAGCCCGGGACAGGGTTCGGGCGATACGCAGTATTTT.

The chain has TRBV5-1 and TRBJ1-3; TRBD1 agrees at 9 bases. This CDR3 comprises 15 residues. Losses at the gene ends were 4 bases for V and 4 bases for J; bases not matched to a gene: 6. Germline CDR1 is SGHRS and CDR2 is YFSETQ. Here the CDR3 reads CASSDTGGLGNTIYF. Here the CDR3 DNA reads TGCGCCAGCAGCGACACAGGGGGCTTGGGAAACACCATATATTTT. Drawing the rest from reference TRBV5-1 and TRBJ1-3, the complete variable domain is KAGVTQTPRYLIKTRGQQVTLSCSPISGHRSVSWYQQTPGQGLQFLFEYFSETQRNKGNFPGRFSGRQFSNSRSEMNVSTLELGDSALYLCASSDTGGLGNTIYFGEGSWLTVV.

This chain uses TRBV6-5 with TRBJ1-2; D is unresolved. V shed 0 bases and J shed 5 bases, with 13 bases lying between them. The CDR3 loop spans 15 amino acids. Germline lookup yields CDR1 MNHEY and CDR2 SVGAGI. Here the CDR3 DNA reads TGTGCCAGCAGTTACTCGCGAAACCGTGTATATGGCTACACCTTC. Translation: CASSYSRNRVYGYTF.

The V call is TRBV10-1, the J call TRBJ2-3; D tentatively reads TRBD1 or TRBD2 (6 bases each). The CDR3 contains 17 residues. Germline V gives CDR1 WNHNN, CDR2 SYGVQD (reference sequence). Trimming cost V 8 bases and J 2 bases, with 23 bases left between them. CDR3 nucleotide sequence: TGCGCCAGCCCTAGGGGGGATTCAGATCCTATCACAGATACGCAGTATTTT. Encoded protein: CASPRGDSDPITDTQYF.

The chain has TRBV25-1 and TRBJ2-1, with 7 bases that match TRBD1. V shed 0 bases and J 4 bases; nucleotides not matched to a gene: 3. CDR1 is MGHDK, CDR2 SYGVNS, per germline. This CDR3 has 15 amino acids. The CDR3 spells CASSEYGTAYNEQFF. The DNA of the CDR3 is TGTGCCAGCAGTGAATACGGGACAGCATACAATGAGCAGTTCTTC.

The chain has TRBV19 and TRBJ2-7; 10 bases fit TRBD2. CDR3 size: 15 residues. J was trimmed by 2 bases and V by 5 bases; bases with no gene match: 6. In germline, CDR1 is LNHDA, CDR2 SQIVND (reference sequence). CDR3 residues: CASSVQRGGPYEQYF. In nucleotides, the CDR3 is TGTGCCAGTAGTGTCCAGCGGGGGGGCCCCTACGAGCAGTACTTC.

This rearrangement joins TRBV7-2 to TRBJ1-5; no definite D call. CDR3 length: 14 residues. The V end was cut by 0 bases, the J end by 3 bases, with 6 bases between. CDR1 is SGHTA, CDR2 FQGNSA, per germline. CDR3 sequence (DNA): TGTGCCAGCAGCTTAGCTCGGAACAATCAGCCCCAGCATTTT. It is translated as CASSLARNNQPQHF.

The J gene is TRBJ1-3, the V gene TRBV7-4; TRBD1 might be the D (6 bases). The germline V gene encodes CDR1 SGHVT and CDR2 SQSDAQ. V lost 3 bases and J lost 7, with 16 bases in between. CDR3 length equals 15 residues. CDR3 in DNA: TGTGCCAGCAGCTTTAAGAGACAGGCAAGGAACACCATATATTTT. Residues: CASSFKRQARNTIYF.

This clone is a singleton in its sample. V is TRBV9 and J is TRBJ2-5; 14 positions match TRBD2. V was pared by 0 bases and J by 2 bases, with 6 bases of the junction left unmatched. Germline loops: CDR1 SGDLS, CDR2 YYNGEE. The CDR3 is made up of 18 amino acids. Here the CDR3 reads CASSVGGTSGRLQETQYF. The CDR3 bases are TGTGCCAGCAGCGTAGGTGGGACTAGCGGGAGATTACAAGAGACCCAGTACTTC.

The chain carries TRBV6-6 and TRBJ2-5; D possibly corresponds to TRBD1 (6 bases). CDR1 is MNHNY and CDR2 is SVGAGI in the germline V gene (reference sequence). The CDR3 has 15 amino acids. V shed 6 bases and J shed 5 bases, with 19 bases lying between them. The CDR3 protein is CASSPETGFEETQYF. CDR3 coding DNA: TGTGCCAGCAGCCCAGAGACAGGTTTTGAGGAGACCCAGTACTTC.

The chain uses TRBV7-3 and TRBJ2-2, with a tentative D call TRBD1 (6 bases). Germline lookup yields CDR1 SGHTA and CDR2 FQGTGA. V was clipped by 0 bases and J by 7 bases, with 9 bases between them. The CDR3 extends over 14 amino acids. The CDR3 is CASSLTRGHGELFF. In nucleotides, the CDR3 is TGTGCCAGCAGCTTAACCCGGGGACACGGGGAGCTGTTTTTT.

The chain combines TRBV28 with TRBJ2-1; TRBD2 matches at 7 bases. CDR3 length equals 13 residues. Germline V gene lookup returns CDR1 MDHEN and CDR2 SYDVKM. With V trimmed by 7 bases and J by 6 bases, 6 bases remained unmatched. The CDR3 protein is CASILGGSNEQFF. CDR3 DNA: TGTGCCAGCATCCTCGGGGGGTCCAATGAGCAGTTCTTC.

Here the CDR3 reads CACDLRAGLLYNEQFF. CDR3 DNA: TGCGCCTGTGATTTGAGGGCGGGGCTTCTATACAATGAGCAGTTCTTC. The rearrangement links TRBV4-3 to TRBJ2-1, with D maybe TRBD2 (6 bases). The germline CDR1 and CDR2 sequences are LGHNA and YSLEER. The V gene lost 11 bases and the J gene lost 4 bases, with 24 bases spanning the gap. The length of the CDR3 is 16 residues.

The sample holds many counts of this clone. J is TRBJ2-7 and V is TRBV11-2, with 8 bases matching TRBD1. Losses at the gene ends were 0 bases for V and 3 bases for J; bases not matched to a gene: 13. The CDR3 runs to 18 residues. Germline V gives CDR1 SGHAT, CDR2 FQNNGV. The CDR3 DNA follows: TGTGCCAGCAGCTTAGATTCCTACCCAGGGGGCTTCGGCTACGAGCAGTACTTC. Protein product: CASSLDSYPGGFGYEQYF.

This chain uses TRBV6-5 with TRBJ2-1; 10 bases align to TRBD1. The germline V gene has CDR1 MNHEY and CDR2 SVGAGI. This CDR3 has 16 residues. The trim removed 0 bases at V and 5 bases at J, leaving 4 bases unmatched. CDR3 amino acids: CASSYSGTGANNEQFF. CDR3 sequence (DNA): TGTGCCAGCAGTTACTCGGGGACAGGGGCCAACAATGAGCAGTTCTTC.

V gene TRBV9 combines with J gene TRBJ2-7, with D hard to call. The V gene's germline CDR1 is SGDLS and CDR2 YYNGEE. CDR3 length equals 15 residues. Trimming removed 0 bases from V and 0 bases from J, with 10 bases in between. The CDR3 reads CASSVGALPSYEQYF. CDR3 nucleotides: TGTGCCAGCAGCGTAGGGGCACTACCCTCCTACGAGCAGTACTTC.